A selection of T cell receptor beta chains follows, all from one sample in a study of T-cell reconstitution after alpha-beta-depleted transplantation in children. TCRdb re-called the PCR reads through MiXCR, storing one row per CDR3 protein. The sample has about 470,000 distinct CDR3 sequences; 43% are singletons. The specimen comprised PBMCs, sampled before TCRalphabeta/CD19-depleted stem cell transplant. These receptors originate from a girl aged 2-15 years with aplastic anemia, due to receive a stem cell transplant. The CDR3 runs from the conserved cysteine through the conserved F or W.

J gene,V gene,CDR3 protein
TRBJ2-7,TRBV20-1,CSAWPTSGRAYEQYF
TRBJ2-1,TRBV20-1,CSASGTSGRYNEQFF
TRBJ1-3,TRBV7-9,CASSLWDFTSGNTIYF
TRBJ2-7,TRBV27,CASSLKGGTHEQYF
TRBJ2-3,TRBV20-1,CSARDLGTGPSTDTQYF
TRBJ1-5,TRBV3-1,CASSQSDRGNQPQHF
TRBJ1-3,TRBV10-3,CAAGDRGNTIYF
TRBJ2-1,TRBV10-3,CAIGRLDRAPYNEQFF
TRBJ2-3,TRBV6-5,CASTWKDSGTDTQYF
TRBJ2-7,TRBV4-1,CASSQDERYEQYF
TRBJ2-1,TRBV12-3/TRBV12-4,CASIRRESGEQFF
TRBJ1-5,TRBV2,CASSEMQGRNQPQHF
TRBJ2-3,TRBV10-1,CASSEGNPTDTQYF
TRBJ1-5,TRBV2,CASSETGSNQPQHF
TRBJ2-5,TRBV10-3,CAISEVGRGERKTQYF
TRBJ2-6,TRBV18,CASGWRQSGANVLTF
TRBJ1-5,TRBV20-1,CSAPGVRGTGSNQPQHF
TRBJ2-5,TRBV5-6,CASSLQTRGETQYF
TRBJ2-1,TRBV5-1,CASSWGTSGTARNEQFF
TRBJ1-1,TRBV15,CATSRQRNTEAFF